This T cell receptor beta chain stems from a study of blood T cell repertoires in COVID-19. Methods used by the authors: Reference gene primer amplification yielded estimated nucleated cell counts. Sequencing was performed with immunoSEQ multiplex PCR; in TCRdb, only in-frame clones are kept and a portion is missing. The V and J calls and clone size were taken over from that table, and D and trimming were inferred from the DNA. The data contain some 96,000 clones, roughly 88% of them singletons. V dropped 6 bases and J dropped 6; count of bases not matched to a gene: 6. Germline V gene lookup returns CDR1 SGHNT and CDR2 YYREEE (reference sequence). This CDR3 is built from 14 residues.

The specimen was peripheral blood. This clonotype was obtained from a human donor in a cohort sampled during active COVID-19. V and J are TRBV5-4 and TRBJ2-2, with 9 bases lining up with TRBD1. The CDR3, as DNA: TGTGCCAGCAACCGGGACAGGGTAGCCGGGGAGCTGTTTTTT. Protein: CASNRDRVAGELFF.